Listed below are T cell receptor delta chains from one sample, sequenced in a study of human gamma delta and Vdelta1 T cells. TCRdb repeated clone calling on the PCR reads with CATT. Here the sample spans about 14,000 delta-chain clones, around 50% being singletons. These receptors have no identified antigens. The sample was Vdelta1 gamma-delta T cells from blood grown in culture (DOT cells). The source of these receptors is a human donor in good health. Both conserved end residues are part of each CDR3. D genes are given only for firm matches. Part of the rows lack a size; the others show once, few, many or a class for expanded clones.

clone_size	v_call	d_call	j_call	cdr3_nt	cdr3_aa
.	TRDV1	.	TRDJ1	TGTGCTCTTGGGGAAGAGAATAGGTCTTCCTCCTCCCTACTGACGGTCAGACTAGAGATGGGCTTCGATAAACTCATCTTT	CALGEENRSSSSLLTVRLEMGFDKLIF
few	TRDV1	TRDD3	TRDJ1	TGTGCTCTTGCCACTTTGGGGGAGTCGTACACCGATAAACTCATCTTT	CALATLGESYTDKLIF
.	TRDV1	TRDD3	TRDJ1	TGTGCTCTTGGGGAACTAGAAGCCATATTGACTTGGGTACCTCAACTGGGGGATACTCCCACCGATAAACTCATCTTT	CALGELEAILTWVPQLGDTPTDKLIF
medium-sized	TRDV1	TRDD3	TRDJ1	TGTGCTCTCGCCTCCACTGGGGGATACGGGTACACCGATAAACTCATCTTT	CALASTGGYGYTDKLIF
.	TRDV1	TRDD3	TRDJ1	TGTGCTCTTGGGGAAGTAAACTGGGGGATACCCGATAAACTCATCTTT	CALGEVNWGIPDKLIF
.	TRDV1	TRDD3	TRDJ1	TGTGCTCTTGGGGAACCTCTCCGATACTGGGGGATACAAAACTCAACCGATAAACTCATCTTT	CALGEPLRYWGIQNSTDKLIF
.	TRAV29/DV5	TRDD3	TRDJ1	TGTGCAGCAAGCGCGAAAGAGGATGGTCCTCCTAACTTTGGGGGATTTACCGATAAACTCATCTTT	CAASAKEDGPPNFGGFTDKLIF
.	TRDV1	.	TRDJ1	TGTGCTCTTGGGGAAGGGCCCGATAAACTCATCTTT	CALGEGPDKLIF
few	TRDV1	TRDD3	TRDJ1	TGTGCTCTTGGCCGTTCGGAACCTACGAACAATGGAAGGGATACGCGAGGAACCGATAAACTCATCTTT	CALGRSEPTNNGRDTRGTDKLIF
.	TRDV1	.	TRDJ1	TGTGCTCTTGGGGCTAACCGTCGGAACTACACCGATAAACTCATCTTT	CALGANRRNYTDKLIF
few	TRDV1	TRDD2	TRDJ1	TGTGCTCTTGGGGAAAAGGCCTTCCTACGGATGGGGGATAAACTCATCTTT	CALGEKAFLRMGDKLIF
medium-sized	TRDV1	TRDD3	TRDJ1	TGTGCTCTTGGGGAATTCCGCCTTCCTAAATCCCAGCTGGGGGATACACGCGGGTACACCGATAAACTCATCTTT	CALGEFRLPKSQLGDTRGYTDKLIF
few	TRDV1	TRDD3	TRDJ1	TGTGCTCTTACGCAAACTTCGTCTTCCTACCTGTTCGTTGGCGGTGGGGGATACGACACCCCGCCCTATAAACTCATCTTT	CALTQTSSSYLFVGGGGYDTPPYKLIF
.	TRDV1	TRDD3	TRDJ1	TGTGCTCTTGGGGAAGTCGATCCGTACTGGGGTGTTTACACCGATAAACTCATCTTT	CALGEVDPYWGVYTDKLIF